This TCR beta chain was sequenced during a study of blood T cell repertoires in COVID-19. This CDR3 contains 13 residues. The ends were cut back, 5 bases at V and 4 bases at J, with 10 bases in the middle. Looked up from germline, CDR1 is SGHTA and CDR2 is FQGNSA. Generated by immunoSEQ multiplex PCR, the TCRdb table keeps only in-frame clones and is missing some. Of around 25,000 clones in the sample, under 90% were seen once. Sequencing input: peripheral blood. The chain recombines TRBV7-2 with TRBJ2-3; possibly TRBD2 for D (5 bases). This sequence was found in a woman at least 80 years old with acute or convalescent COVID-19. The CDR3 is CASSVRRPDTQYF. CDR3 DNA: TGTGCCAGCAGCGTTCGGAGGCCAGATACGCAGTATTTT.